This T cell receptor beta chain comes out of a study of T cells after yellow fever vaccination. Germline V gives CDR1 SNHLY, CDR2 FYNNEI. The CDR3 has 15 amino acids. With 2 bases removed from V and 1 base from J, the gap between germline ends came to 12 bases. TCRdb processed the 5' RACE reads anew with MiXCR; each CDR3 protein has one entry. The data hold more than 75,000 distinct CDR3 sequences, with approximately 9% observed a single time. The sequencing here drew on CD8+ T cells not binding an NS4B(214-222) dextramer, sorted from PBMCs, taken more than 14 days after the first yellow fever vaccination. The V gene is TRBV2, the J gene TRBJ2-7; possible D gene TRBD1, 5 bases. The TCR comes from a man aged 18 to 30 who received the YFV17D yellow fever vaccine. This chain's CDR3 is CASSESAGYSYEQYF. The CDR3 bases are TGTGCCAGCAGTGAATCGGCAGGGTATTCCTACGAGCAGTACTTC.